These 19 T cell receptor beta chains originate from one sample sequenced in a study of shared clonotypes between healthy human individuals. Produced via immunoSEQ multiplex PCR; TCRdb's table is partial and in-frame only. The data contain 900,000 to 1,200,000 clones, more than 75% of them singletons. Input material: memory CD4+ T cells from PBMCs. Subset denoted: CD45RA-negative fraction. The receptors stem from a man aged 18 to 29 in good health. Some clones in this sample may be carry-over from other donors' samples.

The chain recombines TRBV7-3 with TRBJ1-1; D is possibly TRBD1 (5 bases). The V gene lost 3 bases and the J gene lost 2 bases, with 13 bases spanning the gap. The germline V gene encodes CDR1 SGHTA and CDR2 FQGTGA. The CDR3 consists of 15 residues. The CDR3 nucleotides read TGTGCCAGCAGCTTTGGGGTCGGGGGTAACACTGAAGCTTTCTTT. Encoded protein: CASSFGVGGNTEAFF.

The genes are TRBV10-3 and TRBJ1-3, with 7 bases matching TRBD1. The CDR3 is 16 amino acids. V shed 6 bases, J shed 7 bases, and the junction held 15 bases outside the gene matches. In germline, CDR1 is ENHRY, CDR2 SYGVKD. CDR3: CAISDIGGLRRNTIYF. The CDR3 DNA follows: TGTGCCATCAGCGATATAGGGGGCTTAAGAAGGAACACCATATATTTT.

This chain uses TRBV29-1 with TRBJ1-2, with D unresolved. Germline loops: CDR1 SQVTM, CDR2 ANQGSEA. This CDR3 contains 13 residues. With 6 bases removed from V and 0 bases from J, the gap between germline ends came to 11 bases. DNA for the CDR3: TGCAGCGTCGATTGGGAAACTAACTATGGCTACACCTTC. Its translation: CSVDWETNYGYTF.

The chain is built from TRBV30 and TRBJ2-1; 10 nucleotides match TRBD2. The germline V gene has CDR1 GTSNPN and CDR2 SVGIG (reference sequence). Unmatched junction bases numbered 12, after V lost 4 bases and J lost 9 bases. The CDR3 length is 15 residues. The CDR3, as DNA: TGTGCCTGGAATCCCGCTAGCGGGAGTTACGGTGAGCAGTTCTTC. Residues: CAWNPASGSYGEQFF.

The chain recombines TRBV11-3 with TRBJ2-2; D perhaps matches TRBD2 (6 bases). The CDR3 is made up of 15 amino acids. V lost 1 base and J 1 base, leaving 7 bases between the germline ends. Germline CDR1 reads SGHNT; CDR2 reads YENEEA. The CDR3 region is CASSLGGKNTGELFF. DNA of the CDR3: TGTGCCAGCAGCTTAGGCGGGAAGAACACCGGGGAGCTGTTTTTT. The full variable domain, in which reference TRBV11-3 and TRBJ2-2 provide the parts outside the CDR3, is EAGVVQSPRYKIIEKKQPVAFWCNPISGHNTLYWYLQNLGQGPELLIRYENEEAVDDSQLPKDRFSAERLKGVDSTLKIQPAELGDSAVYLCASSLGGKNTGELFFGEGSRLTVL.

About this clone itself: A much bigger clone sits one base away, suggesting this may be a read error. Distinct nucleotide sequences in the sample also encode this CDR3. The rearrangement links TRBV29-1 to TRBJ2-3; D gene ambiguous. Germline lookup yields CDR1 SQVTM and CDR2 ANQGSEA. The CDR3 loop spans 14 amino acids. CDR3 loop: CSVEDLDPGDTQYF. CDR3 DNA sequence: TGCAGCGTCGAAGATTTGGACCCTGGGGATACGCAGTATTTT.

This chain links TRBV4-1 with TRBJ2-1; possibly TRBD2 for D (6 bases). Germline CDR1 and CDR2: MGHRA and YSYEKL. Deletions cut 0 bases from V and 2 bases from J, with 14 bases between. The CDR3 length is 17 residues. CDR3 sequence reads: CASSQEGSGPTYNEQFF. The CDR3 DNA is TGCGCCAGCAGCCAAGAAGGGAGCGGGCCTACCTACAATGAGCAGTTCTTC.

This chain connects TRBV1 to TRBJ1-1; the table's D call, TRBD1, was not checked against the DNA. TRBV1 is described as a pseudogene. This CDR3 has 12 residues. As DNA, the CDR3 is TGCACCAGCAGCCAAGAAAGCAGGGAAGCTTTCTTT. Translated: CTSSQESREAFF.

This clone was seen just once. This rearrangement joins TRBV6-4 to TRBJ2-3; TRBD1 aligns across 10 bases. Trimming cost V 2 bases and J 1 base; bases outside gene matches: 0. Germline-derived CDR1 and CDR2 are MRHNA and SNTAGT. The CDR3 totals 15 residues. CDR3 residues: CASSDGTGGTDTQYF. CDR3 DNA sequence: TGTGCCAGCAGTGACGGGACAGGGGGCACAGATACGCAGTATTTT.

V usage is TRBV7-9 and J usage is TRBJ2-4, with 11 bases aligning to TRBD2. V was pared by 5 bases and J by 8 bases, with 8 bases of the junction left unmatched. Looked up from germline, CDR1 is SEHNR and CDR2 is FQNEAQ (reference sequence). This CDR3 has 15 residues. DNA for the CDR3: TGTGCCAGCAGCCACGTGGGTAGCGGGAGGGACATTCAGTACTTC. It is translated as CASSHVGSGRDIQYF.

A single count supports this clone. This rearrangement joins TRBV21-1 to TRBJ2-7; TRBD2 reflects the table's D call only, with no check against the DNA. TRBV21-1 corresponds to a pseudogene. The CDR3 totals 14 residues. The CDR3 reads CASSARDFSYEQYF. DNA of the CDR3: TGTGCCAGCAGCGCCCGGGACTTCTCCTACGAGCAGTACTTC.

This chain links TRBV18 with TRBJ2-5; 8 positions match TRBD1. CDR1 KGHSH and CDR2 LQKENI come from the germline V gene. The CDR3 is 15 residues long. Trimming took 2 bases from V and 5 from J; bases not matched to a gene: 7. CDR3 amino acids: CASSPTRTGSETQYF. In DNA, the CDR3 is TGTGCCAGCTCACCAACGAGGACAGGGAGTGAGACCCAGTACTTC.

The chain has TRBV7-3 and TRBJ2-5; D gene unclear. Trimming took off 1 base at V and 1 base at J, with 7 bases between the two ends. Germline CDR1 reads SGHTA; CDR2 reads FQGTGA. CDR3 length: 14 amino acids. CDR3 in amino acids: CASSLMGAQETQYF. CDR3 DNA sequence: TGTGCCAGCAGCTTAATGGGTGCCCAAGAGACCCAGTACTTC.

Written as DNA, the CDR3 is TGTGCCAGCAGCGGTAGCGGTTACTCCTACAATGAGCAGTTCTTC. Protein sequence: CASSGSGYSYNEQFF. The V and J genes are TRBV9 and TRBJ2-1; maybe TRBD2 (6 bases). There are 15 residues in the CDR3. The germline V gene has CDR1 SGDLS and CDR2 YYNGEE. The V gene lost 3 bases and the J gene lost 0 bases, with 10 bases spanning the gap.

The rearrangement links TRBV5-3 to TRBJ1-3; D is unclear. TRBV5-3 is filed as an ORF, its function uncertain. This CDR3 has 17 amino acids. V shed 1 base and J shed 0 bases, with 14 bases lying between them. DNA for the CDR3: TGTGCCAGAAGCTTGTCTGGCCTACAGAGCTCTGGAAACACCATATATTTT. Protein: CARSLSGLQSSGNTIYF.

The chain combines TRBV13 with TRBJ1-2, with D tentatively TRBD1 (5 bases). The V gene's germline CDR1 is PRHDT and CDR2 FYEKMQ (reference sequence). The V end was cut by 2 bases, the J end by 7 bases, with 8 bases between. The CDR3 runs 12 residues. Written as DNA, the CDR3 is TGTGCCAGCAGCTTATTCGGGGGTGGCTACACCTTC. It is translated as CASSLFGGGYTF.

The chain couples TRBV6-5 to TRBJ2-7, with D unclear. V was shortened by 5 bases and J by 10 bases, with 12 bases between the two germline ends. CDR3 length equals 11 residues. CDR1 MNHEY and CDR2 SVGAGI come from the germline V gene. The DNA for the CDR3 is TGTGCCAGCAGTGTAAAGGTGGATCAGTACTTC. Amino acid sequence: CASSVKVDQYF.

V gene TRBV6-5 combines with J gene TRBJ1-1; D is unclear. The V end lost 6 bases, the J end lost 2 bases, and 10 bases lay between the germline ends. CDR1 and CDR2 (germline): MNHEY, SVGAGI. The CDR3 totals 13 residues. The chain's CDR3 is CASRGMANTEAFF. The DNA for the CDR3 is TGTGCCAGCAGGGGAATGGCTAACACTGAAGCTTTCTTT.

The CDR3: CASSSPKRTALGNYGYTF. The CDR3 nucleotides are TGTGCCAGCAGTTCACCTAAAAGGACGGCCTTAGGAAACTATGGCTACACCTTC. The rearrangement joins TRBV28 to TRBJ1-2; unclear D gene. Between the trimmed V and J ends, which lost 4 bases and 2 bases, there was a span of 23 bases. The CDR3 has 18 amino acids. Germline V gene data show CDR1 as MDHEN and CDR2 as SYDVKM.